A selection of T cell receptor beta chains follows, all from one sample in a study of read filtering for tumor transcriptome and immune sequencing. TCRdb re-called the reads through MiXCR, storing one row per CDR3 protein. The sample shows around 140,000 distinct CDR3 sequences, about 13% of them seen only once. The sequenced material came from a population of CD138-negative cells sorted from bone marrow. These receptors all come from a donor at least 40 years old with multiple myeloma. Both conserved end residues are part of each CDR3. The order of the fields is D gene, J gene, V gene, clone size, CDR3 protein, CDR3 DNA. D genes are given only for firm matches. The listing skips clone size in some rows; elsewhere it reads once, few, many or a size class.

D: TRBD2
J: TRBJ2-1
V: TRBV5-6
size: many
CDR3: CASSLLAGERNEQFF
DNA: TGTGCCAGCAGCTTACTAGCGGGAGAGAGAAATGAGCAGTTCTTC

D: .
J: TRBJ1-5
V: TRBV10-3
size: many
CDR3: CAISPGRYNQPQHF
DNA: TGTGCCATCAGTCCCGGACGGTACAATCAGCCCCAGCATTTT

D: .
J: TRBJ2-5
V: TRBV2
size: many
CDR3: CASSEFRGPTVGTQYF
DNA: TGTGCCAGCAGTGAATTTCGTGGCCCCACGGTGGGGACCCAGTACTTC

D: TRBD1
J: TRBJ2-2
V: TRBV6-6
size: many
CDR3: CASSYPTGRSGSNTGELFF
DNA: TGTGCCAGCAGTTACCCGACAGGGCGTAGTGGTTCGAACACCGGGGAGCTGTTTTTT

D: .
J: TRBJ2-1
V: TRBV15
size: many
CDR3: CATSRDYPVVKDEQFF
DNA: TGTGCCACCAGCAGAGATTACCCGGTAGTTAAGGATGAGCAGTTCTTC

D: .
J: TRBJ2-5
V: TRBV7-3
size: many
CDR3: CASSPGTLETQYF
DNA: TGTGCCAGCAGCCCGGGGACTCTTGAGACCCAGTACTTC

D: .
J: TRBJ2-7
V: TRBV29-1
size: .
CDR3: CSAESGRDYEQYF
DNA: TGCAGCGCCGAGAGCGGCAGGGACTACGAGCAGTACTTC

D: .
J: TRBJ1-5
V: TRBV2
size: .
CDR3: CAGSDLGVQPQHF
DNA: TGTGCCGGCAGTGATTTAGGGGTTCAGCCCCAGCATTTT

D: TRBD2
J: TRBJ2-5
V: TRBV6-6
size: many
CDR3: CASSCSILGGRAGETQYF
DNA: TGTGCCAGCAGTTGCTCGATCCTAGGCGGGAGGGCCGGGGAGACCCAGTACTTC

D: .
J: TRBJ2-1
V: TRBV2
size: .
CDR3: CASSRVTNPNGQFF
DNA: TGTGCCAGCAGTCGGGTGACTAACCCCAATGGGCAGTTCTTC

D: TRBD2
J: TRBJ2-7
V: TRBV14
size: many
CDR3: CASSPGLAGISYEQYF
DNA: TGTGCCAGCAGCCCGGGACTAGCGGGAATCTCCTACGAGCAGTACTTC

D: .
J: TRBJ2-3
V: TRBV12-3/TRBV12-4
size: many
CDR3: CASSRYRDTQYF
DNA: TGTGCCAGCAGTCGTTACAGGGATACGCAGTATTTT

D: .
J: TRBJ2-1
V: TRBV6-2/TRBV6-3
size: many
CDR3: CASSPPPGQVHNEQFF
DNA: TGTGCCAGCAGTCCACCCCCGGGACAAGTTCACAATGAGCAGTTCTTC

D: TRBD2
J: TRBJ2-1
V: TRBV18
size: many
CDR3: CASSPTSGSRRYEQFF
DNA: TGTGCCAGCTCACCAACTAGCGGATCCCGGCGGTATGAGCAGTTCTTC

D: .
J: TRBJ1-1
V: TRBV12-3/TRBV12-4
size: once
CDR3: CASSVESGIQEAFF
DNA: TGTGCCAGCAGCGTCGAATCCGGGATCCAGGAAGCTTTCTTT

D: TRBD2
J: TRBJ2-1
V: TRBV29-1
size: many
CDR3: CSVGGTSGKVEQFF
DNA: TGCAGCGTTGGGGGTACTAGCGGGAAAGTTGAGCAGTTCTTC

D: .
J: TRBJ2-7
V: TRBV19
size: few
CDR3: CASSTQGVVSF
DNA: TGTGCCAGTAGTACCCAGGGAGTGGTGAGCTTC

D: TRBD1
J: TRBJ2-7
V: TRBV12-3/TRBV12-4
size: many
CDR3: CASSSIGQERYEQYF
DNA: TGTGCCAGCAGTTCCATTGGACAGGAGAGGTACGAGCAGTACTTC

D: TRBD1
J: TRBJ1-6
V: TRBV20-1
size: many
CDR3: CSATDRASGNSPLHF
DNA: TGCAGTGCTACAGACAGGGCGTCGGGTAATTCACCCCTCCACTTT

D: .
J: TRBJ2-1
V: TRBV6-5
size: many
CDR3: CASSPWRPAHSNEQFF
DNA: TGTGCCAGCAGTCCCTGGAGGCCCGCGCACTCCAATGAGCAGTTCTTC

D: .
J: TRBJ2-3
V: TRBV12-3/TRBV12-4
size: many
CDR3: CASSLGKPPDTQYF
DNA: TGTGCCAGCAGTCTGGGTAAGCCGCCAGATACGCAGTATTTT

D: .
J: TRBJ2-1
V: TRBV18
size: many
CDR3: CASSPKLQGDDEQFF
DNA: TGTGCCAGCTCACCGAAACTACAGGGTGACGATGAGCAGTTCTTC

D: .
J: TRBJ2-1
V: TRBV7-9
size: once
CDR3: CASSLQWGDEQFF
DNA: TGTGCCAGCAGCTTGCAGTGGGGCGATGAGCAGTTCTTC

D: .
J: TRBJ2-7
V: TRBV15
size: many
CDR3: CATSRQKSLVMSSYEQYF
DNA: TGTGCCACCAGCAGACAGAAGTCCCTGGTTATGAGCTCCTACGAGCAGTACTTC

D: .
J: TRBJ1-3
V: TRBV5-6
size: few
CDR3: CASSPSWAAASSGNTIYF
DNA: TGTGCCAGCAGCCCCTCATGGGCGGCAGCGAGCTCTGGAAACACCATATATTTT

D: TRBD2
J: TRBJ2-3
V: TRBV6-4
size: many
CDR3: CASSERESDTQYF
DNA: TGTGCCAGCAGTGAGCGGGAGTCAGATACGCAGTATTTT

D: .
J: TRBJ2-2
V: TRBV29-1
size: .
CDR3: CSATANTGELFF
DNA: TGCAGCGCTACAGCGAACACCGGGGAGCTGTTTTTT

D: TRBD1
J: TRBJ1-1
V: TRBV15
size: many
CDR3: CATAPGQGGHTEAFF
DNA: TGTGCCACCGCGCCGGGACAGGGGGGTCACACTGAAGCTTTCTTT

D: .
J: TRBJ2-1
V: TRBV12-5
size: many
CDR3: CASGLVLSGVRERVGEQFF
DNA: TGTGCTAGTGGTTTGGTATTATCGGGAGTTAGGGAGCGGGTCGGTGAGCAGTTCTTC

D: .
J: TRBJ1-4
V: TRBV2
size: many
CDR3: CASSETLATNEKLFF
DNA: TGTGCCAGCAGTGAAACACTTGCAACTAATGAAAAACTGTTTTTT

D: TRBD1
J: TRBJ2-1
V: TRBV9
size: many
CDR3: CASSFRDRLGEQFF
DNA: TGTGCCAGCAGCTTCCGGGACAGGCTTGGTGAGCAGTTCTTC

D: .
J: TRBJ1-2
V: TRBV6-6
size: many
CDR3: CASSSGPGYGYTF
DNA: TGTGCCAGCAGTTCCGGGCCCGGCTATGGCTACACCTTC

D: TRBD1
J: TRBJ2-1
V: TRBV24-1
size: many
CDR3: CATSDRGQVSYNEQFF
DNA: TGTGCCACCAGTGATAGAGGACAGGTCTCCTACAATGAGCAGTTCTTC

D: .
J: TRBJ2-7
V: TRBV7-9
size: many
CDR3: CASSPPFGVSYEQYF
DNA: TGTGCCAGCAGCCCCCCCTTCGGGGTCTCCTACGAGCAGTACTTC

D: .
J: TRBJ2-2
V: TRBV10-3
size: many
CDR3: CAISESGELFF
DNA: TGTGCCATCAGTGAATCCGGGGAGCTGTTTTTT

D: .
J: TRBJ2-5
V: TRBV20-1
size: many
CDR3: CSASGREETQYF
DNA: TGCAGTGCTAGTGGCAGGGAAGAGACCCAGTACTTC

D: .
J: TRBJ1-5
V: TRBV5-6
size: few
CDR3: CASSLVQDHFNQPQHF
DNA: TGTGCCAGCAGCTTGGTACAGGACCACTTCAATCAGCCCCAGCATTTT

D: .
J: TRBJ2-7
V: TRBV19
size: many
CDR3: CASSLEGSYEQYF
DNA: TGTGCCAGTAGCTTAGAGGGGAGCTACGAGCAGTACTTC

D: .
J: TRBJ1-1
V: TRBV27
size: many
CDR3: CASRYQGNTEAFF
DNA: TGTGCCAGCAGATATCAGGGGAACACTGAAGCTTTCTTT

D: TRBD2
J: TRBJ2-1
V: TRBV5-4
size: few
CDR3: CASSVRRRGVVYNEQFF
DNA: TGTGCCAGCAGCGTCCGACGCCGGGGGGTCGTATACAATGAGCAGTTCTTC

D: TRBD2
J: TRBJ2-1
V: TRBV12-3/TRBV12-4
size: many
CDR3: CASSRGRAAGGGSYNEQFF
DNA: TGTGCCAGCAGTAGGGGACGGGCAGCGGGAGGAGGTTCCTACAATGAGCAGTTCTTC

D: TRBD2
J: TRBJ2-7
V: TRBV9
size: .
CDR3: CASSVRAGGSDEQYF
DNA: TGTGCCAGCAGCGTAAGAGCGGGAGGTTCCGACGAGCAGTACTTC

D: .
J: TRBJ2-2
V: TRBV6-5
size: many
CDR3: CASSYSGGELFF
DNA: TGTGCCAGCAGTTACTCTGGCGGGGAGCTGTTTTTT

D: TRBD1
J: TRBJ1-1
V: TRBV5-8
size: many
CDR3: CASSSRDRGMIEAFF
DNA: TGTGCCAGCAGCTCTAGGGACAGGGGGATGATTGAAGCTTTCTTT

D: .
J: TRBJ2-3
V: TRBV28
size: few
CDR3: CASSSFVRGTDTQYF
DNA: TGTGCCAGCAGTTCTTTCGTAAGGGGGACAGATACGCAGTATTTT

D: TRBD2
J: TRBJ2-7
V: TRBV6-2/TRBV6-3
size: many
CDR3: CASSYSGGRFYEQYF
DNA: TGTGCCAGCAGTTACTCGGGCGGGAGATTCTACGAGCAGTACTTC

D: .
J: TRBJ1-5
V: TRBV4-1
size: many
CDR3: CASSLDWRSNQPQHF
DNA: TGCGCCAGCAGTCTTGACTGGAGGAGCAATCAGCCCCAGCATTTT

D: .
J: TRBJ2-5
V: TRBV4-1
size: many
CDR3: CASSQVGTSLIETQYF
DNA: TGCGCCAGCAGCCAGGTTGGAACCAGCCTAATAGAGACCCAGTACTTC

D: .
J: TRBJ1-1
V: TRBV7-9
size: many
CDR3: CASSLQANTEAFF
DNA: TGTGCCAGCAGCTTACAAGCGAACACTGAAGCTTTCTTT

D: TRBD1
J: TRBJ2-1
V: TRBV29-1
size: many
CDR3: CSVLRTGNYNEQFF
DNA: TGCAGCGTATTGAGGACAGGGAATTACAATGAGCAGTTCTTC

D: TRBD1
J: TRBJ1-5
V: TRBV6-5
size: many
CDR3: CASSYGQGAKQPQHF
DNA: TGTGCCAGCAGTTACGGACAGGGGGCCAAACAGCCCCAGCATTTT

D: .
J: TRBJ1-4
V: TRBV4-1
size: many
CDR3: CASSQVRIPNEKLFF
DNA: TGCGCCAGCAGCCAAGTGAGGATTCCCAATGAAAAACTGTTTTTT

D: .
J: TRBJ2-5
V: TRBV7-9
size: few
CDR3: CASSPVYGGETQYF
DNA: TGTGCCAGCAGCCCTGTATATGGGGGGGAGACCCAGTACTTC

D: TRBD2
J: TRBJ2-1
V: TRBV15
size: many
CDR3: CATSRDRKGLAGVEQFF
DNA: TGTGCCACCAGCAGAGATCGGAAGGGACTAGCGGGAGTTGAGCAGTTCTTC

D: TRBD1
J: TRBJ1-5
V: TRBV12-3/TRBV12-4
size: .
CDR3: CASSWTGERSQHF
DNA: TGTGCCAGCAGTTGGACAGGGGAGAGGTCCCAGCATTTT